This entry describes one TCR beta chain. Its specificity is not known. Looked up from germline, CDR1 is SGHDN and CDR2 is FVKESK. The CDR3 covers 15 residues. The V gene end was trimmed by 3 bases and the J gene end by 3 bases; junction bases not matched to a gene: 7. The PCR employed 60 Vbeta primers together with 13 Jbeta primers. TCRdb keeps only in-frame clones here, not all; method: immunoSEQ multiplex PCR. The table has about 190,000 clones, around 80% seen once. The data were obtained in a study of cytomegalovirus exposure and HLA in healthy donors. Overall study findings and caveats: Among donors in an Asian-associated ancestry cluster, a later analysis reportedly found fewer N-insertions than the roughly 700-donor mean. Reports showed the classifier diagnosing cytomegalovirus status with high specificity and sensitivity.

The sequence derives from a man aged 35-49 years in good health and CMV-seropositive. The sequencing input was PBMCs. This chain uses TRBV14 with TRBJ1-2, with 7 bases aligning to TRBD1. As DNA, the CDR3 is TGTGCCAGCAGCCAGACAGGGAGTGGGGACTATGGCTACACCTTC. Translation: CASSQTGSGDYGYTF. Looking up the rest from reference TRBV14 and TRBJ1-2 gives the full variable domain: EAGVTQFPSHSVIEKGQTVTLRCDPISGHDNLYWYRRVMGKEIKFLLHFVKESKQDESGMPNNRFLAERTGGTYSTLKVQPAELEDSGVYFCASSQTGSGDYGYTFGSGTRLTVV.